Each of the 6 T cell receptor beta chains below was sequenced from the same sample in a study of blood T cell repertoires in COVID-19. Clones were sequenced by immunoSEQ multiplex PCR, and TCRdb holds only the in-frame ones, with some missing. The sample lists tens of thousands of clones, roughly four fifths occurring once. Sequenced input: peripheral blood. The receptors derive from a man in his fifties or sixties with acute or convalescent COVID-19.

V usage is TRBV28 and J usage is TRBJ1-2, with D unresolved. The CDR3 extends over 12 amino acids. The V and J ends lost 9 bases and 8 bases respectively, with 16 bases between them. Germline V CDR1 and CDR2: MDHEN, SYDVKM. CDR3 nucleotide sequence: TGTGCCAGTATGGAGGTGGGTGGCGGCTACACCTTC. This gives the protein CASMEVGGGYTF.

The rearrangement uses TRBV10-3 and TRBJ1-1, with TRBD1 identical over 11 bases. The CDR3 sequence is 14 residues long. J was trimmed by 3 bases and V by 6 bases; bases with no gene match: 3. Germline V gives CDR1 ENHRY, CDR2 SYGVKD. DNA for the CDR3: TGTGCCATCAGGAGGGACAGGGGGGACACTGAAGCTTTCTTT. The encoded protein is CAIRRDRGDTEAFF.

The chain combines TRBV7-9 with TRBJ1-3; TRBD1 aligns across 7 bases. The CDR3 length is 15 residues. V shed 5 bases, J shed 4 bases, and the junction held 8 bases outside the gene matches. Germline CDR1 SEHNR, CDR2 FQNEAQ (reference sequence). The CDR3 region is CASSANRDRGNTIYF. Written as DNA, the CDR3 is TGTGCCAGCAGCGCGAACCGGGACAGAGGAAACACCATATATTTT.

This clone was seen a few times. V and J are TRBV4-3 and TRBJ1-2, with a possible D match to TRBD1 (6 bases). Germline V gene sequence: CDR1 LGHNA, CDR2 YSLEER. V was pared by 1 base and J by 8 bases, with 17 bases between. The CDR3 has 15 residues. CDR3 sequence: CASSQVQTGSKGYTF. CDR3 nucleotides: TGCGCCAGCAGCCAAGTGCAAACAGGGTCTAAGGGCTACACCTTC.

In its sample, this clone was seen once. The genes are TRBV19 and TRBJ2-6; 15 bases fit TRBD2. In germline, CDR1 is LNHDA, CDR2 SQIVND (reference sequence). J was trimmed by 2 bases and V by 5 bases; bases with no gene match: 7. This CDR3 comprises 19 residues. The CDR3 loop is CASSLGLAGGPTGANVLTF. The DNA for the CDR3 is TGTGCCAGTAGTCTTGGACTAGCGGGAGGGCCGACTGGGGCCAACGTCCTGACTTTC.

The chain uses TRBV29-1 and TRBJ1-1; 7 bases map to TRBD1. This CDR3 is 13 amino acids long. CDR1 and CDR2 from the germline V gene are SQVTM and ANQGSEA. The trim removed 6 bases at V and 0 bases at J, leaving 4 bases unmatched. Here the CDR3 reads CSVGQLMNTEAFF. The DNA for the CDR3 is TGCAGCGTGGGACAGCTCATGAACACTGAAGCTTTCTTT.